The rows below give T cell receptor beta chains drawn from one sample of a study of blood T cell repertoires in COVID-19. Sequenced by immunoSEQ multiplex PCR; TCRdb stores in-frame clones only, minus some. The data show over 200,000 clones, about four fifths seen once. The source material was PBMCs or T cells enriched from blood (not recorded which). The receptors were sampled from a woman between 50 and 59 years old with acute COVID-19. Both conserved end residues are part of each CDR3. A D gene is named only where the DNA matches it firmly. For some rows the clone size is stated as once, few or many, or as a class when expanded; others skip it.

>TRBV28|.|TRBJ1-6|.
TGTGCCAGCCTTCGGGGTGAGGATTCACCCCTCCACTTT
CASLRGEDSPLHF
>TRBV29-1|.|TRBJ2-4|.
TGCAGCGTTGAGCGGGGATCGGGAAACATTCAGTACTTC
CSVERGSGNIQYF
>TRBV30|TRBD2|TRBJ2-1|.
TGTGCCTGGAGTCTTCACGAGCGGGAGCACAATGAGCAGTTCTTC
CAWSLHEREHNEQFF
>TRBV5-6|TRBD1|TRBJ2-5|.
TGTGCCAGCAGTCTTGACAGGGGAGAGACCCAGTACTTC
CASSLDRGETQYF
>TRBV29-1|TRBD2|TRBJ2-1|.
TGCAGCGTTCAGGGAGGGGTCTACAATGAGCAGTTCTTC
CSVQGGVYNEQFF
>TRBV19|TRBD2|TRBJ2-1|.
TGTGCCAGTAGTCACCGACTAGCGGGAACCTACAATGAGCAGTTCTTC
CASSHRLAGTYNEQFF
>TRBV6-5|.|TRBJ1-5|.
TGTGCCAGCAGCCCCCTGCAGGGGAACTCTCAGCCCCAGCATTTT
CASSPLQGNSQPQHF
>TRBV10-3|.|TRBJ2-7|.
TGTGCCATCAGTGAGTCGGGTCGGGGGTCCGAGCAGTACTTC
CAISESGRGSEQYF
>TRBV11-2|TRBD2|TRBJ2-1|.
TGTGCCAGCAGCCGCGGGGGGCCCGTTTACAATGAGCAGTTCTTC
CASSRGGPVYNEQFF
>TRBV15|.|TRBJ2-3|.
TGTGCCACCAGCAGAGTCCAGGGGCTCACAGATACGCAGTATTTT
CATSRVQGLTDTQYF
>TRBV7-9|TRBD2|TRBJ2-3|.
TGTGCCAGCAGCTCCTGGACTAGCGGGGGGGCAGATACGCAGTATTTT
CASSSWTSGGADTQYF
>TRBV12-5|.|TRBJ2-7|.
TGTGCTAGTGGTTTGGGCAGTACCTACGAGCAGTACTTC
CASGLGSTYEQYF
>TRBV28|.|TRBJ1-1|once
TGTGCCAGCAGTTTAGGGGGCCTCGCTGAAGCTTTCTTT
CASSLGGLAEAFF
>TRBV29-1|TRBD1|TRBJ1-2|.
TGCAGCGTGATACAGGGGAACTATGGCTACACCTTC
CSVIQGNYGYTF
>TRBV19|TRBD1|TRBJ1-5|.
TGTGCCAGCGGGGACAGGTATTATCAGCCCCAGCATTTT
CASGDRYYQPQHF
>TRBV5-1|TRBD1|TRBJ1-2|.
TGCGCCAGCAGCTCAGGGGGCGGTGGCTACACCTTC
CASSSGGGGYTF
>TRBV2|.|TRBJ2-2|.
TGTGCCAGCACAGGGGAATTGCGGGGGGAGCTGTTTTTT
CASTGELRGELFF
>TRBV7-9|TRBD1|TRBJ1-5|.
TGTGCCAGCAGCTTACAGACAGGGGGCTCGGATAGCAATCAGCCCCAGCATTTT
CASSLQTGGSDSNQPQHF
>TRBV5-1|.|TRBJ1-5|.
TGCGCCAGCAGCCGGGATCTCAATCAGCCCCAGCATTTT
CASSRDLNQPQHF
>TRBV5-1|TRBD2|TRBJ2-1|.
TGCGCCAGCAGCCCATCTAGCGGGGGGGAAAACAATGAGCAGTTCTTC
CASSPSSGGENNEQFF
>TRBV2|.|TRBJ1-4|once
TGTGCCAGCAGTGCCCAGGGAAACACTAATGAAAAACTGTTTTTT
CASSAQGNTNEKLFF
>TRBV7-2|.|TRBJ2-1|few
TGTGCCAGCAGCTTAGCGAGCTCCTACAATGAGCAGTTCTTC
CASSLASSYNEQFF
>TRBV15|TRBD2|TRBJ2-3|.
TGTGCCACCAGCAGAGATTGGACTAGCAGTTCGCAGTATTTT
CATSRDWTSSSQYF
>TRBV7-8|.|TRBJ1-6|.
TGTGCCAGCAGCTTTAATCTTAATTCACCCCTCCACTTT
CASSFNLNSPLHF
>TRBV30|.|TRBJ1-1|few
TGTGCCTGGAGTGTACTCAGGTTGAACACTGAAGCTTTCTTT
CAWSVLRLNTEAFF